This T cell receptor (beta chain) derives from a study of CD4 T cells in relation to SARS-CoV-2 and coronaviruses. At the level of the study: Crossreactive spike epitopes shared across donors were mapped to their HLA restriction. Regarding the study as a whole: Memory recall responses, not primary responses primed in culture, are what the assay detects.

This CDR3 is 16 amino acids long. The junction had 11 bases not matched to a gene; V was cut back by 5 bases and J by 2 bases. CDR1 and CDR2 (germline): KGHSH, LQKENI. On this clone: Its antigen is still unknown.

Deep TCR-beta sequencing used DNA from uncultured naive and memory CD4+ T cells. Generated by immunoSEQ multiplex PCR, the TCRdb table keeps only in-frame clones and is missing some. The sample contains about 37,000 clones, 70% to 90% of which appear only once. The material sequenced was memory CD4+ T cells from PBMCs. The sequence derives from an adult with COVID-19. The chain has TRBV18 and TRBJ1-1, with 7 bases lining up with TRBD1. This chain's CDR3 is CASSASRDSKNTEAFF. CDR3 sequence (DNA): TGTGCCAGCTCAGCGAGCCGGGACAGCAAAAACACTGAAGCTTTCTTT.